Below, 25 T cell receptor beta chains from the same sample are listed, as sequenced in a study of blood T cell repertoires in COVID-19 (dated by TCRdb to the early 2020s). Library preparation was by the immunoSEQ multiplex PCR assay. The source is immuneACCESS, and TCRdb retained only in-frame sequences with V and J called. Part of the clones is not carried over; for the studies checked, unresolved V genes explain less than half of this, and the remainder is unexplained. The sample includes approximately 220,000 clones, with around nine tenths observed a single time. 3% to 3.5% of the sample belongs to the ten largest clones. The specimen was peripheral blood. All receptors derive from a man between 60 and 75 years old with acute or convalescent COVID-19.

This chain connects TRBV14 to TRBJ1-2; 8 bases are a match to TRBD1. Germline CDR1 reads SGHDN; CDR2 reads FVKESK. The CDR3 spans 12 residues. J gave up 8 bases and V 7 bases, and 6 bases lay outside the gene matches. In nucleotides, the CDR3 is TGTGCCAGCAAAGACAGGGGACTCGGCTACACCTTC. Translated: CASKDRGLGYTF.

This clone appeared a few times. The rearrangement uses TRBV4-3 and TRBJ1-6; D gene uncertain. Germline assignment: CDR1 LGHNA and CDR2 YSLEER. There are 17 residues in the CDR3. V lost 0 bases, J lost 1 base, and 10 bases lay in between. The CDR3 nucleotides are TGCGCCAGCAGCCAAGACTCGGTCGTTTCCTATAATTCACCCCTCCACTTT. The encoded protein is CASSQDSVVSYNSPLHF.

The chain joins TRBV30 to TRBJ2-2, with 11 bases lining up with TRBD2. The CDR3 length is 15 residues. Germline V gives CDR1 GTSNPN, CDR2 SVGIG (reference sequence). Trimming removed 7 bases from V and 1 base from J; junction bases left unmatched: 5. CDR3 nucleotides: TGTGCCTCCACGGGACTAGCGGTGAACACCGGGGAGCTGTTTTTT. This gives the protein CASTGLAVNTGELFF.

The rearrangement links TRBV28 to TRBJ1-5, with 7 positions matching TRBD1. Per germline, CDR1 MDHEN and CDR2 SYDVKM. Trimming took 7 bases from V and 6 from J; bases not matched to a gene: 9. This CDR3 comprises 14 residues. CDR3 sequence (DNA): TGTGCCAGCAAACAGCGGACAGGCGGTCAGCCCCAGCATTTT. As protein: CASKQRTGGQPQHF.

CDR3: CASSSSPGLTREAFF. CDR3 coding DNA: TGTGCCAGCAGCTCTAGCCCGGGACTCACCCGGGAAGCTTTCTTT. The J gene is TRBJ1-1, the V gene TRBV7-2, with a tentative D call TRBD1 (5 bases). Trimming stripped 4 bases from V and 8 bases from J, with 20 bases between. CDR3 length: 15 residues. Germline lookup yields CDR1 SGHTA and CDR2 FQGNSA.

This clone was recorded once. The chain uses TRBV27 and TRBJ1-5, with TRBD1 matching 10 bases. Per germline, CDR1 MNHEY and CDR2 SMNVEV (reference sequence). The CDR3 is 14 amino acids. Losses at the gene ends were 6 bases for V and 7 bases for J; bases not matched to a gene: 6. The CDR3: CASSPDRGHQPQHF. The CDR3 region has the DNA TGTGCCAGCAGCCCCGACAGGGGGCACCAGCCCCAGCATTTT.

The rearrangement uses TRBV29-1 and TRBJ1-2; D gene uncertain. V lost 4 bases to trimming and J lost 8 bases, with 11 bases between them. Per germline, CDR1 SQVTM and CDR2 ANQGSEA. The CDR3 length is 11 residues. The CDR3 here is CSVVGARGYTF. In DNA, the CDR3 is TGCAGCGTTGTCGGTGCGCGAGGCTACACCTTC.

The rearrangement joins TRBV7-2 to TRBJ2-1; TRBD2 is a possible D gene (5 bases). The CDR3 is made up of 13 amino acids. Germline assignment: CDR1 SGHTA and CDR2 FQGNSA. Trimming cost V 5 bases and J 12 bases, with 17 bases left between them. The DNA for the CDR3 is TGTGCCAGCAGCCAGGTCATCGGGGTTGGGCAGTTCTTC. Encoded protein: CASSQVIGVGQFF. Supplemented by reference TRBV7-2 and TRBJ2-1, the full variable domain reads GAGVSQSPSNKVTEKGKDVELRCDPISGHTALYWYRQSLGQGLEFLIYFQGNSAPDKSGLPSDRFSAERTGGSVSTLTIQRTQQEDSAVYLCASSQVIGVGQFFGPGTRLTVL.

The chain links TRBV27 to TRBJ2-7; D might be TRBD2 (6 bases). V lost 0 bases, J lost 1 base, and 13 bases lay in between. CDR3 length: 16 amino acids. From germline, CDR1 is MNHEY and CDR2 SMNVEV (reference sequence). The CDR3 protein is CASSLSQRAQSYEQYF. CDR3 nucleotides: TGTGCCAGCAGTTTATCGCAGCGGGCCCAATCCTACGAGCAGTACTTC.

The rearrangement links TRBV9 to TRBJ2-1; 11 nucleotides align to TRBD1. This CDR3 has 21 residues. The germline gives CDR1 SGDLS, CDR2 YYNGEE. The trim removed 4 bases at V and 1 base at J, leaving 19 bases unmatched. This CDR3 is CASSPGTGGLQSLQSYNEQFF. The CDR3 DNA sequence: TGTGCCAGCAGCCCCGGGACAGGGGGTCTCCAGAGCCTTCAGTCCTACAATGAGCAGTTCTTC.

CDR3 loop: CASSFGTSGPTDTQYF. The CDR3 bases are TGTGCCAGCAGCTTCGGGACTAGCGGACCCACAGATACGCAGTATTTT. V usage is TRBV5-8 and J usage is TRBJ2-3; 11 nucleotides agree with TRBD2. The ends lost 2 bases at V and 2 bases at J; junction bases unmatched: 4. Germline assignment: CDR1 SGHTS and CDR2 YDEGEE. The CDR3 is 16 amino acids.

The chain combines TRBV28 with TRBJ1-1; D call uncertain. CDR1 is MDHEN, CDR2 SYDVKM, per germline. The CDR3 consists of 12 residues. CDR3 sequence reads: CALVGENTEAFF. CDR3 DNA: TGTGCTCTAGTGGGTGAGAACACTGAAGCTTTCTTT. Looking up the rest from reference TRBV28 and TRBJ1-1 gives the full variable domain: DVKVTQSSRYLVKRTGEKVFLECVQDMDHENMFWYRQDPGLGLRLIYFSYDVKMKEKGDIPEGYSVSREKKERFSLILESASTNQTSMYLCALVGENTEAFFGQGTRLTVV.

The CDR3 DNA reads TGTGCCAGCAGTGACCGGGACAGGGGATATCAGCCCCAGCATTTT. It encodes CASSDRDRGYQPQHF. The rearrangement uses TRBV6-2 or TRBV6-3 and TRBJ1-5, with 10 bases fitting TRBD1. The CDR3 spans 15 residues. The trim removed 5 bases at V and 5 bases at J, leaving 6 bases unmatched. The germline V gene has CDR1 MNHEY and CDR2 SVGEGT.

This chain uses TRBV6-5 with TRBJ1-2, with a tentative D call TRBD1 (5 bases). Germline CDR1 is MNHEY and CDR2 is SVGAGI. Between the trimmed V and J ends, which lost 2 bases and 6 bases, there was a span of 16 bases. The CDR3 loop spans 15 amino acids. CDR3 amino acids: CASSYGVGGRDGYTF. The CDR3 DNA sequence: TGTGCCAGCAGTTACGGTGTGGGGGGGAGGGATGGCTACACCTTC.

The genes are TRBV19 and TRBJ1-2, with D tentatively TRBD1 (6 bases). Deletions cut 5 bases from V and 4 bases from J, with 11 bases between. This CDR3 has 13 amino acids. Per the germline V gene, CDR1 is LNHDA and CDR2 is SQIVND (reference sequence). The CDR3 coding sequence is TGTGCCAGTAGTCCGACAGGACCCTATGGCTACACCTTC. Residues: CASSPTGPYGYTF.

The V gene is TRBV27, the J gene TRBJ2-7; maybe TRBD2 (6 bases). The V gene's germline CDR1 is MNHEY and CDR2 SMNVEV (reference sequence). Deletions cut 5 bases from V and 6 bases from J, with 20 bases between. The CDR3 loop spans 15 amino acids. The CDR3 here is CASSPRVADLTEQYF. The CDR3 DNA reads TGTGCCAGCAGTCCCAGGGTAGCGGACCTCACCGAGCAGTACTTC.

This chain joins TRBV5-1 and TRBJ2-7, with 9 bases fitting TRBD2. This CDR3 comprises 17 residues. The germline V gene has CDR1 SGHRS and CDR2 YFSETQ. V lost 4 bases, J lost 0 bases, and 11 bases stayed unmatched. CDR3 nucleotides: TGCGCCAGCAGCCCTCCGCGGGGGGGACAATACTCCTACGAGCAGTACTTC. Its protein product is CASSPPRGGQYSYEQYF.

The chain combines TRBV27 with TRBJ2-5; 7 nucleotides line up with TRBD2. CDR1 is MNHEY and CDR2 is SMNVEV in the germline V gene (reference sequence). The junction had 10 bases not matched to a gene; V was cut back by 5 bases and J by 1 base. The CDR3 is made up of 16 amino acids. DNA for the CDR3: TGTGCCAGCAGTCACGGACTAGTCGATCGCCAAGAGACCCAGTACTTC. Its translation is CASSHGLVDRQETQYF.

The V and J genes are TRBV29-1 and TRBJ2-1, with a tentative D call TRBD2 (5 bases). Germline V gives CDR1 SQVTM, CDR2 ANQGSEA. The V end was cut by 6 bases, the J end by 8 bases, with 20 bases between. This CDR3 is 14 amino acids long. CDR3 coding DNA: TGCAGCGTCCGACGGACTGACCTTAGGGATGAGCAGTTCTTC. It specifies CSVRRTDLRDEQFF.

The chain recombines TRBV7-8 with TRBJ1-6, with 7 positions matching TRBD1. Germline-derived CDR1 and CDR2 are SGHVS and FQNEAQ. The CDR3 is made up of 15 amino acids. The V gene end was trimmed by 5 bases and the J gene end by 4 bases; junction bases not matched to a gene: 5. CDR3 DNA: TGTGCCAGCAGCGGGGGACAGCAGTATAATTCACCCCTCCACTTT. Amino acids: CASSGGQQYNSPLHF.

The V call is TRBV12-3 or TRBV12-4, the J call TRBJ1-2; D remains ambiguous. The V and J ends lost 1 base and 6 bases respectively, with 6 bases between them. This CDR3 contains 12 residues. The CDR3 spells CASSLGGNGYTF. CDR3 nucleotide sequence: TGTGCCAGCAGTTTAGGAGGGAATGGCTACACCTTC.

This clone was detected a few times. The chain uses TRBV7-2 and TRBJ2-5; possible D gene TRBD2, 6 bases. V lost 9 bases and J 0 bases, leaving 11 bases between the germline ends. Germline V CDR1 and CDR2: SGHTA, FQGNSA. The length of the CDR3 is 13 residues. The CDR3 region is CASKRGYQETQYF. CDR3 nucleotides: TGTGCCAGTAAACGGGGGTACCAAGAGACCCAGTACTTC.

The genes are TRBV7-8 and TRBJ1-2; D possibly corresponds to TRBD1 (5 bases). Deletions cut 5 bases from V and 4 bases from J, with 11 bases between. The CDR3 consists of 13 residues. Germline-derived CDR1 and CDR2 are SGHVS and FQNEAQ. In DNA form, the CDR3 reads TGTGCCAGCAGCCCCCAGGGTGGCTATGGCTACACCTTC. Its translation: CASSPQGGYGYTF.

CDR3 nucleotides: TGTGCCAGCAGCACCCCGACAGGGAGCGGAAACACCATATATTTT. Its translation: CASSTPTGSGNTIYF. V is TRBV5-4 and J is TRBJ1-3; 7 positions agree with TRBD1. Germline lookup yields CDR1 SGHNT and CDR2 YYREEE (reference sequence). Trimming took 4 bases from V and 4 from J; bases not matched to a gene: 8. The CDR3 contains 15 residues.

The chain couples TRBV28 to TRBJ1-5; D unclear. The CDR3 is 17 amino acids. Germline V gene data show CDR1 as MDHEN and CDR2 as SYDVKM. V lost 1 base and J 3 bases, leaving 16 bases between the germline ends. Here the CDR3 reads CASSLFDRRGVNQPQHF. DNA for the CDR3: TGTGCCAGCAGTTTATTTGATAGACGGGGAGTCAATCAGCCCCAGCATTTT. Using reference TRBV28 and TRBJ1-5 for the parts outside the CDR3, the full variable domain is DVKVTQSSRYLVKRTGEKVFLECVQDMDHENMFWYRQDPGLGLRLIYFSYDVKMKEKGDIPEGYSVSREKKERFSLILESASTNQTSMYLCASSLFDRRGVNQPQHFGDGTRLSIL.